These T cell receptor beta chains were read from a single sample in a study of blood T cell repertoires in COVID-19. Libraries were prepared by immunoSEQ multiplex PCR; TCRdb keeps only in-frame clonotypes and omits some of them. Found here are around 150,000 clones, about 80% of them singletons; the top ten hold roughly 6.4%. Sequencing input: peripheral blood. These receptors all come from a woman in her thirties or forties with COVID-19, enrolled during active disease. Both conserved end residues are part of each CDR3. D genes are given only for firm matches. The size of a clone is reported for some rows only, either as once, few or many, or as a class for expanded clones.

NA,TRBJ2-7,TRBV3-1/TRBV3-2,NA,TGTGCCAGCAGCCACCGAGGGGGGGCGCATACCTCCTCCTACGAGCAGTACTTC,CASSHRGGAHTSSYEQYF
TRBD1,TRBJ2-7,TRBV20-1,NA,TGCAGTGCTGGGGACAGGTACGAGCAGTACTTC,CSAGDRYEQYF
TRBD2,TRBJ2-4,TRBV7-2,NA,TGTGCCAGCAGACTAGCGGGAGGGCCTGAGAGAAACATTCAGTACTTC,CASRLAGGPERNIQYF
NA,TRBJ2-1,TRBV11-3,NA,TGTGCCAGCAGCTTAAGCGGCGGCCCCAACGAGCAGTTCTTC,CASSLSGGPNEQFF
TRBD1,TRBJ1-2,TRBV5-4,once,TGTGCCAGCAGCTTGGGACAGGGTGGCTACACCTTC,CASSLGQGGYTF
TRBD1,TRBJ2-1,TRBV3-1/TRBV3-2,NA,TGTGCCAGCAGTCGGGACAGGATCAATGAGCAGTTCTTC,CASSRDRINEQFF
TRBD2,TRBJ2-1,TRBV19,NA,TGTGCCAGTAGTATTCTAGCGGGAGTGTATGAGCAGTTCTTC,CASSILAGVYEQFF
NA,TRBJ2-5,TRBV7-9,NA,TGTGCCAGCAGCTCCAGGGGCCCAGAGACCCAGTACTTC,CASSSRGPETQYF
NA,TRBJ1-1,TRBV27,NA,TGTGCCAGCAGTCCAGTGATAAACACTGAAGCTTTCTTT,CASSPVINTEAFF
TRBD1,TRBJ1-6,TRBV6-4,NA,TGTGCCAGCAGTTTAGGGGGCCCAAATTCACCCCTCCACTTT,CASSLGGPNSPLHF
NA,TRBJ2-5,TRBV2,NA,TGTGCCAGCAGTGAATATGGGGGGGAGACCCAGTACTTC,CASSEYGGETQYF
TRBD2,TRBJ2-7,TRBV11-2,few,TGTGCCAGCAGCTTAGAAGGGACTAGCGGGATTTACGAGCAGTACTTC,CASSLEGTSGIYEQYF
NA,TRBJ1-2,TRBV5-6,NA,TGTGCCAGCAGCTTGGGACAGAACCATGGCTACACCTTC,CASSLGQNHGYTF
NA,TRBJ1-1,TRBV25-1,NA,TGTGCCAGCAGCCCCCTTGGGGCTAACACTGAAGCTTTCTTT,CASSPLGANTEAFF
TRBD1,TRBJ2-7,TRBV19,NA,TGTGCCAGTAGTACCACAGGGGGCAACGAGCAGTACTTC,CASSTTGGNEQYF
NA,TRBJ2-2,TRBV7-3,once,TGTGCCAGCAGACAAGGAGGGTCCACCGGGCCGCTGTTTTTT,CASRQGGSTGPLFF
NA,TRBJ1-1,TRBV28,NA,TGTGCCAGCAGCATTCCAGGGTTTAACACTGAAGCTTTCTTT,CASSIPGFNTEAFF
TRBD1,TRBJ1-2,TRBV12-3/TRBV12-4,few,TGTGCCAGCAGACAGGGGTATGGCTACACCTTC,CASRQGYGYTF
TRBD1,TRBJ1-2,TRBV18,NA,TGTGCCAGCTCCCAACGGGGACAGGGTGGCTATGGCTACACCTTC,CASSQRGQGGYGYTF
NA,TRBJ2-6,TRBV28,once,TGTGCCAGCAGTTTCCGGACAACCGTGCACTCTGGGGCCAACGTCCTGACTTTC,CASSFRTTVHSGANVLTF
NA,TRBJ1-1,TRBV7-6,NA,TGTGCCAGCAGCTTATTTCCTTCCACTGAAGCTTTCTTT,CASSLFPSTEAFF
NA,TRBJ1-2,TRBV20-1,once,TGCAGTGCTAGTCTGGGGGGGCAACGTGGAGGCTACACCTTC,CSASLGGQRGGYTF
TRBD2,TRBJ2-5,TRBV28,NA,TGTGCCAGCAGTTCCCCGACTAGCTCGGAACGAGAGACCCAGTACTTC,CASSSPTSSERETQYF
NA,TRBJ1-5,TRBV12-5,NA,TGTGCTAGTGGTTCCGACCGCGGGGTGGGGCCCCAGCATTTT,CASGSDRGVGPQHF
TRBD2,TRBJ2-1,TRBV7-3,NA,TGTGCCAGCAGCTTAATAGGGGGACTAGCGGGAAATGAGCAGTTCTTC,CASSLIGGLAGNEQFF
NA,TRBJ2-7,TRBV19,NA,TGTGCCAGTAGTTTTGTGTCACCGGGCTACGAGCAGTACTTC,CASSFVSPGYEQYF
NA,TRBJ2-2,TRBV19,NA,TGTGCCAGTAGTATGGGAGAGGGCATGTGGCTGTTTTTT,CASSMGEGMWLFF
NA,TRBJ2-3,TRBV6-1,NA,TGTGCCAGCAGTGCTGGGGTCAACCGGGGTGGAACAGATACGCAGTATTTT,CASSAGVNRGGTDTQYF
NA,TRBJ1-2,TRBV20-1,NA,TGCAGTGCTAGAGTCCCGGATGGCTACACCTTC,CSARVPDGYTF
TRBD1,TRBJ1-2,TRBV6-5,NA,TGTGCCAGCAGCCGAACGACAGGGGGCTATGGCTACACCTTC,CASSRTTGGYGYTF
TRBD2,TRBJ2-7,TRBV15,NA,TGTGCCACCAGCCGGGGACTGGAGCGGGGCGAGCAGTACTTC,CATSRGLERGEQYF
NA,TRBJ2-6,TRBV7-7,NA,TGTGCTAGCAGCCCCGAGACCAGACTATCAGGGGCCAACGTCCTGACTTTC,CASSPETRLSGANVLTF
NA,TRBJ1-1,TRBV27,NA,TGTGCCAGCATTAAAAGGGGCTTCCCTGAAGCTTTCTTT,CASIKRGFPEAFF
TRBD2,TRBJ2-5,TRBV5-1,once,TGCGCCAGCAGCTTGAATAGACTAGCGGGAGGGCGGAAGACCCAGTACTTC,CASSLNRLAGGRKTQYF
TRBD1,TRBJ1-6,TRBV5-6,NA,TGTGCCAGCAGTTACAGGGGATCACCCCTCCACTTT,CASSYRGSPLHF
TRBD1,TRBJ2-7,TRBV28,NA,TGTGCCAGCACTTTCCCCGGGACAGGGTCCTACGAGCAGTACTTC,CASTFPGTGSYEQYF
TRBD1,TRBJ2-4,TRBV29-1,NA,TGCAGCGCGGGGACAGATTCTTTAGCCAAAAACATTCAGTACTTC,CSAGTDSLAKNIQYF
NA,TRBJ2-5,TRBV3-1/TRBV3-2,NA,TGTGCCAGCAGCCCCTGGGGGCCCCAAGAGACCCAGTACTTC,CASSPWGPQETQYF
NA,TRBJ2-1,TRBV6-5,NA,TGTGCCAGCAATTCTCTCTCGGGTGAGCAGTTCTTC,CASNSLSGEQFF
NA,TRBJ1-5,TRBV3-1/TRBV3-2,NA,TGTGCCAGCAGCCTCGGGATTAGCAATCAGCCCCAGCATTTT,CASSLGISNQPQHF
NA,TRBJ1-6,TRBV7-8,once,TGTGCCAGCAGCTTACTAGTACCAGGAGGTTTCCTTGATTCACCCCTCCACTTT,CASSLLVPGGFLDSPLHF